The 25 T cell receptor beta chains below were found in one sample sequenced in a study of blood T cell repertoires in COVID-19. Some clones are missing from TCRdb's copy, which holds only in-frame ones; the method was immunoSEQ multiplex PCR. The sample consists of over 250,000 clones, 80% to 85% of them appearing once. The sequencing input was PBMCs or T cells enriched from blood (not recorded which). These receptors were obtained from a man aged 35-49 years who had been exposed to COVID-19.

This clone was picked up a small number of times. The chain combines TRBV19 with TRBJ1-3; D might be TRBD1 (6 bases). CDR1 is LNHDA, CDR2 SQIVND, per germline (reference sequence). Trimming pared 4 bases from V and 0 bases from J, leaving 16 bases between. The CDR3 extends over 17 amino acids. The CDR3 sequence is CASSTLRQAYSGNTIYF. As DNA, the CDR3 is TGTGCCAGTAGTACTTTAAGACAGGCTTACTCTGGAAACACCATATATTTT.

This clone appeared a single time. This chain links TRBV7-8 with TRBJ2-7; 11 bases line up with TRBD2. V was pared by 5 bases and J by 11 bases, with 11 bases of the junction left unmatched. There are 14 residues in the CDR3. Germline V CDR1 and CDR2: SGHVS, FQNEAQ. CDR3 in DNA: TGTGCCAGCAGCCACACCGGGACTAGCGGCCTTGAGTACTTC. Amino acids: CASSHTGTSGLEYF.

This chain connects TRBV6-5 to TRBJ2-7, with a weak D call TRBD1 (6 bases). The CDR3 consists of 14 residues. Germline CDR1 is MNHEY and CDR2 is SVGAGI. The V end lost 2 bases, the J end lost 6 bases, and 14 bases lay between the germline ends. Here the CDR3 reads CASSYDGQIGEQYF. The CDR3, as DNA: TGTGCCAGCAGTTACGACGGACAGATCGGCGAGCAGTACTTC.

The CDR3 protein is CASSSFRDRTRAFF. The DNA for the CDR3 is TGTGCCAGCAGCTCCTTCCGGGACAGGACTAGAGCTTTCTTT. The rearrangement uses TRBV13 and TRBJ1-1, with 8 bases matching TRBD1. Looked up from germline, CDR1 is PRHDT and CDR2 is FYEKMQ (reference sequence). J gave up 10 bases and V 4 bases, and 11 bases lay outside the gene matches. The CDR3 contains 14 residues.

The chain carries TRBV20-1 and TRBJ2-3; 8 nucleotides line up with TRBD2. CDR1 and CDR2 (germline): DFQATT, SNEGSKA (reference sequence). The CDR3 is made up of 14 amino acids. V lost 3 bases to trimming and J lost 4 bases; unmatched junction nucleotides: 6. CDR3: CSASGREAPDTQYF. The DNA of the CDR3 is TGCAGTGCTAGTGGGCGGGAGGCCCCAGATACGCAGTATTTT.

This clone was seen only a few times. V gene TRBV30 combines with J gene TRBJ1-4; 7 nucleotides agree with TRBD1. The germline V gene has CDR1 GTSNPN and CDR2 SVGIG (reference sequence). V shed 2 bases, J shed 15 bases, and the junction held 15 bases outside the gene matches. The CDR3 is 14 amino acids. The CDR3 nucleotides are TGTGCCTGGAGTTCGGAGACAGGGCCGAAGAAGATGTTTTTT. Its translation: CAWSSETGPKKMFF.

In DNA form, the CDR3 reads TGTGCCTGGAGTGTAGGGACAGCCAATTCACCCCTCCACTTT. It codes for CAWSVGTANSPLHF. The V call is TRBV30, the J call TRBJ1-6, with TRBD1 identical over 7 bases. Unmatched junction bases numbered 3, after V lost 0 bases and J lost 7 bases. Germline V gene sequence: CDR1 GTSNPN, CDR2 SVGIG (reference sequence). CDR3 length: 14 residues.

The gene calls are TRBV7-8 and TRBJ2-7, with D unresolved. The CDR3 consists of 15 residues. Germline V gene sequence: CDR1 SGHVS, CDR2 FQNEAQ. The V and J ends lost 1 base and 5 bases respectively, with 15 bases between them. The CDR3 loop reads CASSLVSQVMDEQYF. The CDR3 DNA is TGTGCCAGCAGCTTAGTATCGCAGGTTATGGACGAGCAGTACTTC.

There are a few counts of this clone. The V call is TRBV27, the J call TRBJ1-2; TRBD1 agrees at 7 bases. CDR3 length: 14 amino acids. Germline V gene data show CDR1 as MNHEY and CDR2 as SMNVEV (reference sequence). Trimming removed 3 bases from V and 5 bases from J; junction bases left unmatched: 6. The CDR3 sequence: CASSLRTGSYGYTF. The CDR3 bases are TGTGCCAGCAGTTTGCGGACAGGCTCATATGGCTACACCTTC.

The chain recombines TRBV9 with TRBJ2-3; a possible D gene is TRBD1 (6 bases). The V gene lost 3 bases and the J gene lost 5 bases, with 16 bases spanning the gap. CDR3 size: 15 residues. Germline-derived CDR1 and CDR2 are SGDLS and YYNGEE. The CDR3, as DNA: TGTGCCAGCAGCGCTCGAACAGGGCCTGAAGATACGCAGTATTTT. The encoded protein is CASSARTGPEDTQYF.

In this sample, this clone turned up a few times. This chain links TRBV6-5 with TRBJ1-2; TRBD1 matches at 8 bases. With V trimmed by 1 base and J by 5 bases, 3 bases remained unmatched. The length of the CDR3 is 14 residues. CDR1 and CDR2 from the germline V gene are MNHEY and SVGAGI. The CDR3, as DNA: TGTGCCAGCAGTTACTACGGACAGGGATATGGCTACACCTTC. Translated: CASSYYGQGYGYTF.

V usage is TRBV5-4 and J usage is TRBJ2-1; 9 bases are shared with TRBD1. This CDR3 has 15 residues. J lost 2 bases, V lost 3 bases, and 3 bases had no gene match. The V gene's germline CDR1 is SGHNT and CDR2 YYREEE (reference sequence). CDR3 sequence: CASSSDRGAYNEQFF. In nucleotides, the CDR3 is TGTGCCAGCAGCTCCGACAGGGGGGCCTACAATGAGCAGTTCTTC.

The gene calls are TRBV3-1 (or the pseudogene TRBV3-2) and TRBJ1-2; D might be TRBD1 (5 bases). This CDR3 is 13 amino acids long. The V and J ends lost 1 base and 6 bases respectively, with 9 bases between them. Germline assignment: CDR1 LGHDT and CDR2 YNNKEL (reference sequence). The CDR3 bases are TGTGCCAGCAGCCAAGTGGGCAGGGATGGCTACACCTTC. This gives the protein CASSQVGRDGYTF.

The V gene is TRBV24-1, the J gene TRBJ2-3; 9 bases map to TRBD2. V gave up 0 bases and J gave up 3 bases; unmatched junction bases: 12. The CDR3 length is 19 residues. Germline V gives CDR1 KGHDR, CDR2 SFDVKD. CDR3 nucleotides: TGTGCCACCAGTGATTTGCAAATCGGTAGCGGGAGTGAGACAGATACGCAGTATTTT. Translating gives CATSDLQIGSGSETDTQYF.

The chain uses TRBV11-2 and TRBJ2-3, with unresolved D. Germline-derived CDR1 and CDR2 are SGHAT and FQNNGV. Trimming shortened V by 5 bases and J by 1 base, and 10 bases separated the two germline ends. The CDR3 consists of 14 residues. This CDR3 reads CASSRRDGTDTQYF. The CDR3 DNA follows: TGTGCCAGCAGCCGCCGCGATGGCACAGATACGCAGTATTTT.

There are a few counts of this clone. This chain connects TRBV19 to TRBJ2-7; TRBD2 agrees at 12 bases. The CDR3 extends over 15 amino acids. V was clipped by 4 bases and J by 7 bases; unmatched bases: 8. Germline V gene data show CDR1 as LNHDA and CDR2 as SQIVND (reference sequence). CDR3 in DNA: TGTGCCAGTAGTAGGGGGGCTAGCGGGAGGGGTGAGCAGTACTTC. The encoded protein is CASSRGASGRGEQYF.

V usage is TRBV3-1 (or the pseudogene TRBV3-2) and J usage is TRBJ1-2, with 8 bases that match TRBD1. J was trimmed by 2 bases and V by 6 bases; bases with no gene match: 11. CDR3 length: 16 amino acids. CDR1 and CDR2 from the germline V gene are LGHDT and YNNKEL (reference sequence). The CDR3 region is CASRLTGASQNYGYTF. DNA of the CDR3: TGTGCCAGCAGACTGACAGGGGCATCACAAAACTATGGCTACACCTTC.

Concerning this clone itself: The junction does not match germline at one end; this may be a read error. This chain links TRBV27 with TRBJ2-7; D may be TRBD1 (6 bases). Per the germline V gene, CDR1 is MNHEY and CDR2 is SMNVEV (reference sequence). The CDR3 contains 14 residues. Here the CDR3 DNA reads TGTGCCAGCAGTTTCGCCCCCCCGCTACAGGGTTGGAACTTC. Translation gives CASSFAPPLQGWNF.

The V and J genes are TRBV10-3 and TRBJ1-5; D ambiguous. Trimming took 9 bases from V and 5 from J, leaving 11 bases between them. Looked up from germline, CDR1 is ENHRY and CDR2 is SYGVKD. This CDR3 spans 12 amino acids. This CDR3 reads CAIQEEHQPQHF. CDR3 coding DNA: TGTGCCATTCAAGAGGAGCATCAGCCCCAGCATTTT.

Only one count was recorded for this clone. The rearrangement links TRBV5-1 to TRBJ2-7; no definite D call. V was cut by 3 bases and J by 3 bases, with 7 bases left in between. The CDR3 has 12 residues. CDR1 SGHRS and CDR2 YFSETQ come from the germline V gene. For the CDR3, the DNA is TGCGCCAGCAGCTGGAGCCACTACGAGCAGTACTTC. Translating it yields CASSWSHYEQYF.

The chain carries TRBV2 and TRBJ1-6; maybe TRBD1 (5 bases). Trimming stripped 8 bases from V and 6 bases from J, with 17 bases between. This CDR3 has 15 residues. Germline V gene data show CDR1 as SNHLY and CDR2 as FYNNEI. The DNA of the CDR3 is TGTGCCAGCGAGGCGAGCCAGGGTATTAATTCACCCCTCCACTTT. Amino acids: CASEASQGINSPLHF. Full variable domain (outside the CDR3, taken from reference TRBV2 and TRBJ1-6): EPEVTQTPSHQVTQMGQEVILRCVPISNHLYFYWYRQILGQKVEFLVSFYNNEISEKSEIFDDQFSVERPDGSNFTLKIRSTKLEDSAMYFCASEASQGINSPLHFGNGTRLTVT.

This rearrangement joins TRBV9 to TRBJ2-2; D is possibly TRBD2 (5 bases). The germline CDR1 and CDR2 sequences are SGDLS and YYNGEE. CDR3 size: 14 residues. The germline V and J ends were trimmed by 1 base and 3 bases, with 7 bases remaining between them. DNA for the CDR3: TGTGCCAGCAGCGTATGGGGAGACACCGGGGAGCTGTTTTTT. Translated: CASSVWGDTGELFF.

The rearrangement links TRBV7-6 to TRBJ1-2; TRBD1 matches 7 bases. Losses at the gene ends were 0 bases for V and 4 bases for J; bases not matched to a gene: 8. CDR1 is SGHVS and CDR2 is FNYEAQ in the germline V gene. The CDR3 consists of 16 residues. The CDR3 sequence: CASSLALEGASYGYTF. CDR3 bases: TGTGCCAGCAGCTTAGCTTTAGAGGGGGCTAGCTATGGCTACACCTTC.

The rearrangement links TRBV5-1 to TRBJ2-5; 9 bases agree with TRBD1. CDR3 length equals 17 residues. CDR1 and CDR2 from the germline V gene are SGHRS and YFSETQ. The V gene end was trimmed by 0 bases and the J gene end by 5 bases; junction bases not matched to a gene: 11. CDR3 loop: CASSLDDRGGGWETQYF. In DNA, the CDR3 is TGCGCCAGCAGCTTGGACGACAGGGGGGGAGGCTGGGAGACCCAGTACTTC. Full variable domain (remainder filled in from reference TRBV5-1 and TRBJ2-5): KAGVTQTPRYLIKTRGQQVTLSCSPISGHRSVSWYQQTPGQGLQFLFEYFSETQRNKGNFPGRFSGRQFSNSRSEMNVSTLELGDSALYLCASSLDDRGGGWETQYFGPGTRLLVL.

This chain joins TRBV13 and TRBJ2-1; 7 positions match TRBD2. V shed 4 bases and J 1 base; nucleotides not matched to a gene: 7. This CDR3 has 16 residues. Looked up from germline, CDR1 is PRHDT and CDR2 is FYEKMQ (reference sequence). CDR3 coding DNA: TGTGCCAGCAGCTCCCTTGTGGGAGGGTCCTACAATGAGCAGTTCTTC. Translated, it gives CASSSLVGGSYNEQFF.